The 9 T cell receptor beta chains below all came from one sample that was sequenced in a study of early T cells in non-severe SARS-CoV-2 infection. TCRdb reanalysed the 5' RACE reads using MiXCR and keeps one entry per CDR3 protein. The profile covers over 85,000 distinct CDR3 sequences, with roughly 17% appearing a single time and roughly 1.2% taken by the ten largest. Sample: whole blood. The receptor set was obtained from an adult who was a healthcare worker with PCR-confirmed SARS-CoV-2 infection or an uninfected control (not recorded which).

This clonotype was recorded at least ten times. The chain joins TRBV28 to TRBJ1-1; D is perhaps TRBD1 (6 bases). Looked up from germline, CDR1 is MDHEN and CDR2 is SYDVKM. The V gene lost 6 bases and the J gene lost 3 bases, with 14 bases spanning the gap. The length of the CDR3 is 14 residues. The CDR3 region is CASRLEGGDTEAFF. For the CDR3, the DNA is TGTGCCAGCAGATTGGAGGGGGGCGACACTGAAGCTTTCTTT.

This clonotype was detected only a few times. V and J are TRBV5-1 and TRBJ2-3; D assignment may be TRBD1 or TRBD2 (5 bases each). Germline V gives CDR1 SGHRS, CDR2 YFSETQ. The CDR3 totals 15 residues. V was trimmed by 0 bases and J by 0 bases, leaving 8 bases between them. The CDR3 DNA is TGCGCCAGCAGCTTGGCCTGGGGGAGCACAGATACGCAGTATTTT. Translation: CASSLAWGSTDTQYF.

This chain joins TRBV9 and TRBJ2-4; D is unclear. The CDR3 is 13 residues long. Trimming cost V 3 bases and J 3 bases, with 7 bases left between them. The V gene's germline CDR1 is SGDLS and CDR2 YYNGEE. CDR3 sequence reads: CASSAPGKNIQYF. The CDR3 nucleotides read TGTGCCAGCAGCGCGCCCGGCAAAAACATTCAGTACTTC.

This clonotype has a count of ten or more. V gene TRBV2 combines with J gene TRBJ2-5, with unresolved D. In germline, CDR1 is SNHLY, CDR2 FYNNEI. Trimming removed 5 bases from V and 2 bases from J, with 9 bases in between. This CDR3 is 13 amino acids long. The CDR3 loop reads CASSPMSQETQYF. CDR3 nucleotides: TGTGCCAGCAGTCCCATGTCACAAGAGACCCAGTACTTC.

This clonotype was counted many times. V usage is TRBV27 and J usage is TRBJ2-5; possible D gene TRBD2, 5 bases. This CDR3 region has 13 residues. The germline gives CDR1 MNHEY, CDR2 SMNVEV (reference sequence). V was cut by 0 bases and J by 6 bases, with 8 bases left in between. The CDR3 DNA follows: TGTGCCAGCAGTTTATCAGGGAGTAAGACCCAGTACTTC. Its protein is CASSLSGSKTQYF.

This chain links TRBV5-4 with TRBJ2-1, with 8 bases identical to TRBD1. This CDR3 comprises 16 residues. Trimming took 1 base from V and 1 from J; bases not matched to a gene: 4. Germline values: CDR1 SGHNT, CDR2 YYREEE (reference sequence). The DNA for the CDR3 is TGTGCCAGCAGCTTGCCCGACAGGGGTTCCTACAATGAGCAGTTCTTC. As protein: CASSLPDRGSYNEQFF.

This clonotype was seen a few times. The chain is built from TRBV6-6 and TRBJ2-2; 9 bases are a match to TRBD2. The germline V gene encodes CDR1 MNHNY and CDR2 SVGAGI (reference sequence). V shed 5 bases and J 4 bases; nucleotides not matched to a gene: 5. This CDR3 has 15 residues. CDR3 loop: CASSVLAGRTGELFF. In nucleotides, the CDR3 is TGTGCCAGCAGTGTACTAGCGGGTCGCACCGGGGAGCTGTTTTTT.

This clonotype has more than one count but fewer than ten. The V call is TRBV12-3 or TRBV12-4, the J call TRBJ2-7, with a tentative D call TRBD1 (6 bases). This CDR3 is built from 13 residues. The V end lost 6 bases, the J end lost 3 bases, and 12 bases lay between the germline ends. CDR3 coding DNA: TGTGCCAGCAGCCCTCAGGGGTTCTACGAGCAGTACTTC. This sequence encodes CASSPQGFYEQYF.

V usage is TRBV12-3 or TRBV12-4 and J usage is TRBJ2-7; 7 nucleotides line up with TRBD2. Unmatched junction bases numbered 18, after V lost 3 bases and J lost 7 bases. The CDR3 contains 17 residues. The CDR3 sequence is CASSLGPLGAGAREQYF. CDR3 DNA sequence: TGTGCCAGCAGTTTGGGCCCCTTGGGTGCGGGAGCCAGGGAGCAGTACTTC.